Shown below are 3 T cell receptor beta chains from a single sample sequenced in a study of T cell responses to AZD1222 COVID-19 vaccine. Sequencing used immunoSEQ multiplex PCR; TCRdb keeps in-frame clones, though not all of them. In the table there are about 150,000 clones, 88% of which are singletons. Source: peripheral blood, taken on day 0 of AZD1222 vaccination. The origin of the receptors is an adult in good health.

The rearrangement joins TRBV19 to TRBJ1-6, with D hard to call. CDR3 length: 12 residues. CDR1 LNHDA and CDR2 SQIVND come from the germline V gene (reference sequence). Trimming stripped 0 bases from V and 7 bases from J, with 1 base between. Written as DNA, the CDR3 is TGTGCCAGTAGTATAGAGAATTCACCCCTCCACTTT. As protein: CASSIENSPLHF.

The table lists this clone with a count of one. CDR3 sequence: CASSQVPGYTDTQYF. DNA for the CDR3: TGCGCCAGCAGCCAAGTGCCGGGGTACACAGATACGCAGTATTTT. V usage is TRBV4-1 and J usage is TRBJ2-3; D is possibly TRBD2 (5 bases). Trimming shortened V by 1 base and J by 2 bases, and 10 bases separated the two germline ends. Germline V gene data show CDR1 as MGHRA and CDR2 as YSYEKL. This CDR3 is built from 15 residues.

The rearrangement joins TRBV9 to TRBJ2-7; D is uncertain. Germline assignment: CDR1 SGDLS and CDR2 YYNGEE. CDR3 length: 15 residues. With 0 bases removed from V and 2 bases from J, the gap between germline ends came to 12 bases. The DNA for the CDR3 is TGTGCCAGCAGCGTAGCCTTCGGCGGCGCCTACGAGCAGTACTTC. Translating gives CASSVAFGGAYEQYF.